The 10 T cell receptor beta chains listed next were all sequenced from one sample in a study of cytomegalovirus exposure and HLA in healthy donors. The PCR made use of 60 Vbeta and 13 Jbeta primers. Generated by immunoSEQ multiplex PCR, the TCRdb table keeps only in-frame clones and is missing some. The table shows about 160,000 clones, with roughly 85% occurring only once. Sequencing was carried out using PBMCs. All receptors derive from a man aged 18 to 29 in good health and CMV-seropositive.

The CDR3 loop is CAWTPGRNIQYF. CDR3 nucleotides: TGTGCCTGGACCCCGGGAAGAAACATTCAGTACTTC. The chain combines TRBV30 with TRBJ2-4, with a weak D call TRBD2 (5 bases). The CDR3 spans 12 residues. Trimming pared 4 bases from V and 6 bases from J, leaving 10 bases between. Germline CDR1 and CDR2: GTSNPN and SVGIG (reference sequence).

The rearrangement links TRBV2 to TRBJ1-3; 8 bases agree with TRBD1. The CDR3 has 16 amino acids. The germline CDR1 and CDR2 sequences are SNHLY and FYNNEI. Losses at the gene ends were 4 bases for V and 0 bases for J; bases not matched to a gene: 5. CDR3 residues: CASSGGQVRSGNTIYF. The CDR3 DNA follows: TGTGCCAGCAGTGGGGGACAGGTTCGCTCTGGAAACACCATATATTTT.

The CDR3 nucleotides are TGTGCCATCACGAGGGAATGGAACACTGAAGCTTTCTTT. Translating it yields CAITREWNTEAFF. This rearrangement joins TRBV10-3 to TRBJ1-1, with D uncertain. V was cut by 7 bases and J by 1 base, with 10 bases left in between. Germline values: CDR1 ENHRY, CDR2 SYGVKD. The CDR3 extends over 13 amino acids.

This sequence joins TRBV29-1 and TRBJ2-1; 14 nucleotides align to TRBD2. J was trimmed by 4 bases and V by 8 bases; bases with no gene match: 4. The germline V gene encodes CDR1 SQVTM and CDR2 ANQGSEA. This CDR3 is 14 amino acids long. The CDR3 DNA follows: TGCAGCTCCTGGACTAGCGGGGGGTACAATGAGCAGTTCTTC. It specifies CSSWTSGGYNEQFF.

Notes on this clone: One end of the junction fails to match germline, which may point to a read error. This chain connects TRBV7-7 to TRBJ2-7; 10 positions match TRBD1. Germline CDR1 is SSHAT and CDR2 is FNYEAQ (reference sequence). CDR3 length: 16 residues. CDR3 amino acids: CASSRREDRGVYEQYF. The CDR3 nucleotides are TGTGCTAGCAGCCGACGTGAGGACAGGGGGGTCTACGAGCAGTACTTC.

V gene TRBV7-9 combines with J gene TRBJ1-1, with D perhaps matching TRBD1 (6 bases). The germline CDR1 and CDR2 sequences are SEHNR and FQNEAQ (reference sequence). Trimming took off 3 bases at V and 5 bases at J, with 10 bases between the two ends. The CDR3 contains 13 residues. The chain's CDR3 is CASSLERGTEAFF. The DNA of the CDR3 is TGTGCCAGCAGCTTGGAAAGGGGGACTGAAGCTTTCTTT.

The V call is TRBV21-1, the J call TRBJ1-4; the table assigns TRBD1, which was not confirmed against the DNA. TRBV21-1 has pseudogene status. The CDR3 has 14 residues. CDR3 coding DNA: TGTGCCAGCAGCCCTCCGGGACAGGGTGAAAAACTGTTTTTT. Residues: CASSPPGQGEKLFF.

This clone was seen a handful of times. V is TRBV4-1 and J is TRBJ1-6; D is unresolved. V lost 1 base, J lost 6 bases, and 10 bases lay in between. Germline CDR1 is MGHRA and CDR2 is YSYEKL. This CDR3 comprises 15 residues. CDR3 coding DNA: TGCGCCAGCAGCCAAGGGGAGGGTCTTAATTCACCCCTCCACTTT. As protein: CASSQGEGLNSPLHF.

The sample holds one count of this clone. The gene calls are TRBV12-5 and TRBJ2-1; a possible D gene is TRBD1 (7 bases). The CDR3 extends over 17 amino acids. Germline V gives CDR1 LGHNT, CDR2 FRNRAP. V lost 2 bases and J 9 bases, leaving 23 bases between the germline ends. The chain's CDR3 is CASGLQGRTGGRIEQFF. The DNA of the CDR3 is TGTGCTAGTGGTTTGCAGGGGAGGACAGGAGGTCGCATTGAGCAGTTCTTC.

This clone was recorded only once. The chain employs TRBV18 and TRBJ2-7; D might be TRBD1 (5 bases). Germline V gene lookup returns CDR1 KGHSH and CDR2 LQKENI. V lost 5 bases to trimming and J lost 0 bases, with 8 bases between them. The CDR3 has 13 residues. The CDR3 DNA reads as TGTGCCAGCTCAAACAGGATCTCCTACGAGCAGTACTTC. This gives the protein CASSNRISYEQYF.